The following is a TCR beta chain sequence with its context. Its antigen remains unidentified. Other DNA sequences in the same sample also yield this CDR3. The V gene lost 6 bases and the J gene lost 2 bases, with 13 bases spanning the gap. Germline V gives CDR1 SGHTA, CDR2 FQGNSA. This CDR3 spans 14 amino acids. This entry is derived from a study of T cells in lung cancer brain metastases. Between roughly 2 and 5 ug genomic DNA went in, equal for pairs. The protocol was immunoSEQ multiplex PCR, while the TCRdb copy is restricted to in-frame clones and leaves out a portion. The profile covers 2,500 or so clones, with roughly 87% appearing a single time and roughly 3.5% taken by the ten largest. Study results and limitations: Paired primaries held more unique productive clones than brain metastases (median 4551 versus 1540).

This sequence was found in a man in his sixties or seventies with non-small cell lung cancer. Source material: tumor tissue from the primary lung tumor. The chain recombines TRBV7-2 with TRBJ1-2; tentative D call: TRBD1 (6 bases). The CDR3 sequence: CASSDDRRNYGYTF. The CDR3, as DNA: TGTGCCAGCAGTGATGACAGGAGAAACTATGGCTACACCTTC.